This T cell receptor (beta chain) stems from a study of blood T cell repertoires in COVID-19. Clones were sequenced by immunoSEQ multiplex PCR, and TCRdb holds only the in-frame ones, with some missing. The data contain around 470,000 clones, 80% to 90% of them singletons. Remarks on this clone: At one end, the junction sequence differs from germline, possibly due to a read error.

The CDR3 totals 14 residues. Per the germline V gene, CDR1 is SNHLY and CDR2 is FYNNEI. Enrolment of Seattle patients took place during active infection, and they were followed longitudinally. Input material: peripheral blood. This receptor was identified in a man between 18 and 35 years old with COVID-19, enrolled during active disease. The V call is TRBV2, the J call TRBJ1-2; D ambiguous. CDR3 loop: CASRPNGGNYGYTF. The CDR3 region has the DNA TGTGCCAGCAGACCAAATGGAGGGAACTACGGCTACACCTTC. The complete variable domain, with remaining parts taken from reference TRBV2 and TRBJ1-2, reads EPEVTQTPSHQVTQMGQEVILRCVPISNHLYFYWYRQILGQKVEFLVSFYNNEISEKSEIFDDQFSVERPDGSNFTLKIRSTKLEDSAMYFCASRPNGGNYGYTFGSGTRLTVV.